This T cell receptor (beta chain) was retrieved from a study of T cell repertoires in ileal Crohn's disease. Findings of the study overall: All patients with clonality above 26.8% had endoscopic recurrence. Mucosal expansions were suggested to be mainly CD8 T cells.

Germline assignment: CDR1 SGHRS and CDR2 YFSETQ. V lost 0 bases to trimming and J lost 9 bases, with 15 bases between them. The CDR3 extends over 14 amino acids. The method was immunoSEQ multiplex PCR; TCRdb's version includes in-frame clones alone and lacks a portion of them. This sample has 2,100 or so clones, with roughly 90% found just once. In its sample, this clone was seen once. Its cognate antigen is unknown. Material: ileal tissue. This clonotype was sampled from an adult with Crohn's disease. The J gene is TRBJ1-1, the V gene TRBV5-1; D is perhaps TRBD1 (5 bases). CDR3 protein: CASSLEDITLKAFF. CDR3 sequence (DNA): TGCGCCAGCAGCTTGGAGGACATAACACTGAAAGCTTTCTTT.